This TCR beta chain was found in a study of shared clonotypes between healthy human individuals. General study results and limits: Larger richness was generally estimated for naive than memory subsets. In a few donors, around 5% of naive CD4 clonotypes appeared in common.

The authors split each subset's genomic DNA evenly across several immunoSEQ plates. Measured with immunoSEQ multiplex PCR; TCRdb has only the in-frame clones, and not every one. Of about 710,000 clones listed, around 77% are singletons. Healthy adults negative for HIV, lacking recent acute infections or vaccinations, served as donors. With respect to this clone: What it binds is unknown.

The CDR3 has 15 amino acids. Trimming pared 0 bases from V and 2 bases from J, leaving 9 bases between. Germline loops: CDR1 SGHTS, CDR2 YDEGEE. The sequence was obtained from a woman aged 30 to 39 in good health. This chain connects TRBV5-8 to TRBJ1-3; D gene unclear. The sequencing input was memory CD4+ T cells sorted from blood. Subset indicated: CD45RA-negative fraction. In DNA, the CDR3 is TGTGCCAGCAGCTTGGACAAATGGACTGGAAACACCATATATTTT. Its translation is CASSLDKWTGNTIYF.